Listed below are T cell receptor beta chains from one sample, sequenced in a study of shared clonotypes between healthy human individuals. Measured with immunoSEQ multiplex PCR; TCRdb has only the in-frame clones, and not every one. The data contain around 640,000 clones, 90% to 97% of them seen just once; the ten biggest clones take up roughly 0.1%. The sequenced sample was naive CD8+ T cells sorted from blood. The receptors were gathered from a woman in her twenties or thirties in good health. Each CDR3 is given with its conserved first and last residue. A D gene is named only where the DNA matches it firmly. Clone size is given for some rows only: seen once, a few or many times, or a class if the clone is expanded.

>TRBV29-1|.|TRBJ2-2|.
CSVEGPNTGELFF
TGCAGCGTTGAGGGGCCGAACACCGGGGAGCTGTTTTTT
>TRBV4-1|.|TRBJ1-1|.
CASSQGSPGWLNTEAFF
TGCGCCAGCAGCCAAGGATCCCCAGGGTGGTTAAACACTGAAGCTTTCTTT
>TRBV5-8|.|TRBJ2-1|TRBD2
CASSLRGTSGFF
TGTGCCAGCAGCTTAAGGGGGACTAGTGGTTTCTTC
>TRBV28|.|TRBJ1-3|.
CASSPPWTVSSGNTIYF
TGTGCCAGCAGCCCACCTTGGACAGTGAGCTCTGGAAACACCATATATTTT
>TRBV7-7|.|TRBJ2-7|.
CASSFGETGYEQYF
TGTGCCAGCAGCTTTGGCGAAACGGGGTACGAGCAGTACTTC
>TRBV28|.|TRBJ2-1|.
CASSKRWDDYNEQFF
TGTGCCAGCAGTAAACGATGGGATGACTACAATGAGCAGTTCTTC
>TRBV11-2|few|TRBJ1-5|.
CASSLEMGQPQHF
TGTGCCAGCAGCCTCGAGATGGGGCAGCCCCAGCATTTT
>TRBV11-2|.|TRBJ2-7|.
CASSLGGTVYEQYF
TGTGCCAGCAGCTTAGGAGGGACTGTTTACGAGCAGTACTTC
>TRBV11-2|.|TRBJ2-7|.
CASSFGRGAYEQYF
TGTGCCAGCAGCTTTGGGCGGGGCGCCTACGAGCAGTACTTC
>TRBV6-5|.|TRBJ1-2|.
CASNFGRGYGYTF
TGTGCCAGCAATTTCGGAAGGGGATATGGCTACACCTTC
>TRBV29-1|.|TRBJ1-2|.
CSVVSGVYGYTF
TGCAGCGTTGTATCAGGGGTCTATGGCTACACCTTC
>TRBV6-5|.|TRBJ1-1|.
CASCYGEGTEAFF
TGTGCCAGCTGCTACGGGGAGGGCACTGAAGCTTTCTTT
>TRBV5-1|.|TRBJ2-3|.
CASSPLGGSGTDTQYF
TGCGCCAGCAGCCCCCTAGGGGGGAGTGGAACAGATACGCAGTATTTT
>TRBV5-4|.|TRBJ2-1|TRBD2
CASSLALAGAYNEQFF
TGTGCCAGCAGCTTGGCGCTAGCGGGAGCCTACAATGAGCAGTTCTTC
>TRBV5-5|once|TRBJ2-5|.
CASSPSGARTKGETQYF
TGTGCCAGCAGCCCATCGGGAGCTAGGACCAAAGGAGAGACCCAGTACTTC
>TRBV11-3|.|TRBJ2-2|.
CASSALRGPGTGELFF
TGTGCCAGCAGCGCCCTTCGCGGACCTGGGACCGGGGAGCTGTTTTTT
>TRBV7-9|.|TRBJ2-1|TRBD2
CASLDGLAGGEKGYNEQFF
TGTGCCAGTCTTGATGGGCTAGCGGGAGGGGAAAAGGGCTACAATGAGCAGTTCTTC
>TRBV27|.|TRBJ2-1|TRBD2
CASSLSAGVYNEQFF
TGTGCCAGCAGTTTATCGGCGGGAGTCTACAATGAGCAGTTCTTC
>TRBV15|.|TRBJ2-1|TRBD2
CATRGDREGRNEQFF
TGTGCCACCCGCGGGGATCGGGAGGGAAGAAATGAGCAGTTCTTC
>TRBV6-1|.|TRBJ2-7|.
CASSENLARNYEQYF
TGTGCCAGCAGTGAAAACTTGGCACGTAACTACGAGCAGTACTTC
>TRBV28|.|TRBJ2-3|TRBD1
CASSLGDRGTDTQYF
TGTGCCAGCAGTTTGGGGGACAGGGGTACAGATACGCAGTATTTT
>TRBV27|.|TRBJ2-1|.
CASSLDTYNEQFF
TGTGCCAGCAGTTTAGACACCTACAATGAGCAGTTCTTC
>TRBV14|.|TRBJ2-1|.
CASSQYIHEQFF
TGTGCCAGCAGCCAATATATTCATGAGCAGTTCTTC
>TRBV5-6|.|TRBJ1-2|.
CASSPSRAGQNGYTF
TGTGCCAGCAGCCCATCTCGGGCGGGGCAGAATGGCTACACCTTC
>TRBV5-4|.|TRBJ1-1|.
CASSDWTANTEAFF
TGTGCCAGCAGCGACTGGACGGCGAACACTGAAGCTTTCTTT
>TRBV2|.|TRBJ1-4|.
CASKRDTPSATNEKLFF
TGTGCCAGCAAGCGGGATACCCCATCGGCAACTAATGAAAAACTGTTTTTT
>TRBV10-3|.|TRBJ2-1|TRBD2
CAISDTGGEQFF
TGTGCCATCAGTGATACGGGAGGGGAGCAGTTCTTC
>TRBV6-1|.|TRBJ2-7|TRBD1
CASSGGQPGPYEQYF
TGTGCCAGCAGTGGGGGACAGCCTGGACCCTACGAGCAGTACTTC
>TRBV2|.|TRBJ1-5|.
CASKLASNQPQHF
TGTGCCAGCAAGCTTGCTAGCAATCAGCCCCAGCATTTT
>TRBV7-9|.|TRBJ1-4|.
CAGAGSPTNEKLFF
TGTGCCGGAGCAGGTAGCCCAACTAATGAAAAACTGTTTTTT
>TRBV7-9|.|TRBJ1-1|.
CASSLGVPEAFF
TGTGCCAGCAGCTTAGGGGTACCTGAAGCTTTCTTT
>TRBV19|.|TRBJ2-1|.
CASSIDRTAASYNEQFF
TGTGCCAGTAGTATAGATAGGACGGCGGCCTCCTACAATGAGCAGTTCTTC
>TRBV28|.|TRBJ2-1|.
CASSFQGGNEQFF
TGTGCCAGCAGTTTCCAGGGGGGTAATGAGCAGTTCTTC
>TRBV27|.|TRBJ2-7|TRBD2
CASSLSRGLHEQYF
TGTGCCAGCAGTTTATCGCGGGGGTTACACGAGCAGTACTTC
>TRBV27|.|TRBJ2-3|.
CASSLIAASTDTQYF
TGTGCCAGCAGTTTAATAGCGGCAAGCACAGATACGCAGTATTTT
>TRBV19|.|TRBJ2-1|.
CASSIAPSGYYNEQFF
TGTGCCAGTAGTATAGCCCCCTCGGGTTACTACAATGAGCAGTTCTTC
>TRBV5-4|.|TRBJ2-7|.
CASSLGARAYEQYF
TGTGCCAGCAGCTTGGGGGCCAGGGCCTACGAGCAGTACTTC
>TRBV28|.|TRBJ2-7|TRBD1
CASREATGEEQYF
TGTGCCAGCAGGGAGGCCACAGGGGAAGAGCAGTACTTC
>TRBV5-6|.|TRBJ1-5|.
CASSLGAGYLNQPQHF
TGTGCCAGCAGCTTGGGGGCAGGGTATCTCAATCAGCCCCAGCATTTT
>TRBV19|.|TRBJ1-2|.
CASSTLLPPLDYGYTF
TGTGCCAGTAGTACCCTACTACCCCCACTAGACTATGGCTACACCTTC
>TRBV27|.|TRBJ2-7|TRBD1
CASSYGTAYEQYF
TGTGCCAGCAGTTACGGGACAGCTTACGAGCAGTACTTC
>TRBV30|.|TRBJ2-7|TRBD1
CAWSVGQGSAEQYF
TGTGCCTGGAGTGTGGGACAGGGCTCTGCCGAGCAGTACTTC
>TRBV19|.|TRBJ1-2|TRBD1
CASSHRPGQIYGYTF
TGTGCCAGTAGCCACCGGCCGGGACAGATATATGGCTACACCTTC
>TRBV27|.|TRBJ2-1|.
CASSPSSGYYNEQFF
TGTGCCAGCAGCCCCTCGTCGGGCTATTACAATGAGCAGTTCTTC
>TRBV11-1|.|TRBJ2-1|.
CASSLFTTSYNEQFF
TGTGCCAGCAGCTTATTTACTACCTCCTACAATGAGCAGTTCTTC
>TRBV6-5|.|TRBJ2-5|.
CASSYVLSGGRETQYF
TGTGCCAGCAGTTACGTCTTGAGCGGAGGGAGGGAGACCCAGTACTTC
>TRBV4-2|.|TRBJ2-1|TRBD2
CASSQDDSGDEQFF
TGTGCCAGCAGCCAAGATGATAGCGGGGATGAGCAGTTCTTC
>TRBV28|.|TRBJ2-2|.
CASSPDTGELFF
TGTGCCAGCAGTCCAGACACCGGGGAGCTGTTTTTT
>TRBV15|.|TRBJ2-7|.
CATSRPGWNYEQYF
TGTGCCACCAGCAGACCAGGGTGGAACTACGAGCAGTACTTC
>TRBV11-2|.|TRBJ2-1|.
CASSLMTGEPPGEQFF
TGTGCCAGCAGCTTAATGACGGGGGAGCCCCCGGGGGAGCAGTTCTTC
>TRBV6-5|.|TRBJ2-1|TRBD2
CASSLAGRRGDEQFF
TGTGCCAGCAGTTTGGCCGGGAGGAGAGGTGATGAGCAGTTCTTC